This T cell receptor (beta chain) emerged from a study of blood T cells in healthy people across ages. Primed by a sample-barcoded 5' primer and a J-beta primer mix, a second PCR proceeded for about 7 to 12 cycles. TCRdb reprocessed the 5' RACE reads with MiXCR, giving one entry per CDR3 protein. Of some 900,000 distinct CDR3 sequences in the sample, more than 25% were seen once. This clonotype was detected ten times or more. The antigen is unknown. This CDR3 has 15 residues. CDR1 and CDR2 from the germline V gene are SEHNR and FQNEAQ (reference sequence). Trimming removed 0 bases from V and 6 bases from J, with 14 bases in between. Study results and caveats: The long-lived group displayed more naive CD4+ cells, plus higher diversity, than the aged donors did.

The origin of this receptor is an elderly woman in good health. The V call is TRBV7-9, the J call TRBJ2-5; TRBD2 is a possible D gene (5 bases). Sequenced sample: blood. CDR3 loop: CASSLAVGGTKTQYF. The CDR3 coding sequence is TGTGCCAGCAGCTTAGCGGTCGGAGGTACAAAGACCCAGTACTTC.